These T cell receptor beta chains were read from a single sample in a study of blood T cell repertoires in COVID-19. Only in-frame clones appear in the TCRdb table, and some are missing; sequencing was by immunoSEQ multiplex PCR. The sample comprises a few hundred thousand clones, approximately 87% of which are singletons, and 4% rests with the top ten. The specimen was peripheral blood. The receptors stem from a woman aged 45-65 years with active or convalescent COVID-19. Both conserved end residues are part of each CDR3. D genes are given only for firm matches. Only part of the rows carry a size: once, few, many, or a class if the clone is expanded.

d_gene | j_gene | v_gene | abundance | CDR3nt | CDR3aa
TRBD1 | TRBJ2-2 | TRBV18 | few | TGTGCCAGCTCACCGGGACAGGGTACCGGGGAGCTGTTTTTT | CASSPGQGTGELFF
TRBD1 | TRBJ2-2 | TRBV18 | . | TGTGCCAGCTCACCTCCGGGACAGGCATCTACCGGGGAGCTGTTTTTT | CASSPPGQASTGELFF
. | TRBJ1-1 | TRBV30 | . | TGTGCCTGGAGTGTTCTGGGGGGCACTGAAGCTTTCTTT | CAWSVLGGTEAFF
TRBD1 | TRBJ2-3 | TRBV14 | . | TGTGCCAGCAGCCGGGACAGGGGAGGAACGCAGTATTTT | CASSRDRGGTQYF
. | TRBJ1-4 | TRBV3-1/TRBV3-2 | . | TGTGCCAGCAGCCAAGAAGTCCGACTCTTATCTCGGGAAAAACTGTTTTTT | CASSQEVRLLSREKLFF
TRBD2 | TRBJ2-7 | TRBV27 | . | TGTGCCAGCAGTTCTCGCGGGGGAACCTACGAGCAGTACTTC | CASSSRGGTYEQYF
TRBD2 | TRBJ2-1 | TRBV6-2/TRBV6-3 | . | TGTGCCAGCAGTGACCAGGGACTAGCGGGATTTTTTGAGCAGTTCTTC | CASSDQGLAGFFEQFF
. | TRBJ2-5 | TRBV5-1 | once | TGCGCCAGCAGCTTGGACGTACAGGGTATGGAGACCCAGTACTTC | CASSLDVQGMETQYF
TRBD1 | TRBJ2-7 | TRBV4-2 | . | TGTGCCAGCAGCCGAGAGGGACAGCGCTACGAGCAGTACTTC | CASSREGQRYEQYF
. | TRBJ2-2 | TRBV4-1 | . | TGCGCCAGCAGCCAAGATAGTAGCGGTGGCCGGGAGCTGTTTTTT | CASSQDSSGGRELFF
. | TRBJ1-1 | TRBV15 | . | TGTGCCACCAGCCTCAGGGGACGAGGCACTGAAGCTTTCTTT | CATSLRGRGTEAFF
TRBD2 | TRBJ2-7 | TRBV27 | . | TGTGCCAGCAGTTCCGGACTAGCGTTCGGAGAGCAGTACTTC | CASSSGLAFGEQYF
TRBD1 | TRBJ1-2 | TRBV29-1 | . | TGCAGCGGCACAGGGGGCTCTGGCTACACCTTC | CSGTGGSGYTF
TRBD2 | TRBJ2-5 | TRBV14 | once | TGTGCCAGCAGCCAGACCGCAAAAGGACTAGCGGGACAAGAGACCCAGTACTTC | CASSQTAKGLAGQETQYF
TRBD1 | TRBJ1-3 | TRBV27 | . | TGTGCCAGCAGTTCCCACGGGGCAGGGGGTAGAAACACCATATATTTT | CASSSHGAGGRNTIYF
. | TRBJ1-2 | TRBV4-3 | . | TGCGCCAGCAGCCAAGACGGAACGGGTAACTATGGCTACACCTTC | CASSQDGTGNYGYTF
. | TRBJ1-5 | TRBV19 | . | TGTGCCAGCCGCCAAAATTGGAGTCAGCCCCAGCATTTT | CASRQNWSQPQHF
. | TRBJ2-2 | TRBV19 | . | TGTGCCAGTAGTATACTTAACACCGGGGAGCTGTTTTTT | CASSILNTGELFF
. | TRBJ2-6 | TRBV19 | once | TGTGCCAGTAGCCCCTCAACAGGCCATCCCTCTGGGGCCAACGTCCTGACTTTC | CASSPSTGHPSGANVLTF
TRBD2 | TRBJ2-1 | TRBV6-5 | . | TGTGCCAGCAGTACCGATTTAGCGGGAATGAATGAGCAGTTCTTC | CASSTDLAGMNEQFF
TRBD1 | TRBJ1-2 | TRBV27 | . | TGTGCCAGCAGTTTATTCTCGGGACAGGGGATGTACTACACCTTC | CASSLFSGQGMYYTF
. | TRBJ1-6 | TRBV19 | . | TGTGCCAGTAGTATGCAGGGGCCCGGGGATTCACCCCTCCACTTT | CASSMQGPGDSPLHF
. | TRBJ2-3 | TRBV29-1 | . | TGCAGCGTTGATAGGGGGAGAACAGATACGCAGTATTTT | CSVDRGRTDTQYF
. | TRBJ2-2 | TRBV5-4 | . | TGTGCCAGCAGTCGCGCTTCGAACACCGGGGAGCTGTTTTTT | CASSRASNTGELFF
. | TRBJ1-5 | TRBV6-5 | . | TGTGCCAGCAGTTATAGCCACAATCAGCCCCAGCATTTT | CASSYSHNQPQHF
. | TRBJ1-1 | TRBV5-3 | . | TGTGCCAGAAGCGTACAGGCGGTATTAACTGAAGCTTTCTTT | CARSVQAVLTEAFF
TRBD1 | TRBJ1-5 | TRBV6-6 | . | TGTGCCAGCAGTCCCAGGGGGCCCAATTCCCGGACCGGACGCAATCAGCCCCAGCATTTT | CASSPRGPNSRTGRNQPQHF
. | TRBJ1-6 | TRBV7-2 | . | TGTGCCAGCAATCAGGGATCGGCGATAAATTCACCCCTCCACTTT | CASNQGSAINSPLHF
. | TRBJ2-7 | TRBV28 | . | TGTGCCAGCAGTTCCCCCCCGCGCTTACTGGAGCAGTACTTC | CASSSPPRLLEQYF
. | TRBJ1-2 | TRBV28 | once | TGTGCCAGCAGCCTAAATATTAACTATGGCTACACCTTC | CASSLNINYGYTF
TRBD1 | TRBJ2-1 | TRBV13 | . | TGTGCCAGCAGATCGACAGGGAGTGAGCAGTTCTTC | CASRSTGSEQFF
. | TRBJ2-5 | TRBV28 | . | TGTGCCAGCAGTTTATCCTCGACAGACTCCAAAGAGACCCAGTACTTC | CASSLSSTDSKETQYF
. | TRBJ1-5 | TRBV19 | . | TGTGCCAGTAGGGGTGTCGGGCAGCCCCAGCATTTT | CASRGVGQPQHF
TRBD2 | TRBJ2-7 | TRBV12-3/TRBV12-4 | . | TGTGCCAGCAGCCTGGGGGGGGAGCAGTACTTC | CASSLGGEQYF
TRBD1 | TRBJ2-7 | TRBV12-5 | . | TGTGCTAGTGGTTTGCACAGGGGGGAGCAGTACTTC | CASGLHRGEQYF
. | TRBJ1-5 | TRBV19 | . | TGTGCCAGTAGTATTACAGGACCAAATCAGCCCCAGCATTTT | CASSITGPNQPQHF
. | TRBJ2-3 | TRBV18 | . | TGTGCCAGCTCACCACAAGGGGCTGGCACAGATACGCAGTATTTT | CASSPQGAGTDTQYF
TRBD1 | TRBJ2-7 | TRBV15 | . | TGTGCCACCAGCAGAGAGACCCCGATGACAGGGTCGGGGCACTACGAGCAGTACTTC | CATSRETPMTGSGHYEQYF
. | TRBJ2-7 | TRBV9 | . | TGTGCCAGCAGCGTAGAGCCAGTGGGGGGCTACGAGCAGTACTTC | CASSVEPVGGYEQYF
TRBD1 | TRBJ2-1 | TRBV27 | . | TGTGCCAGCAGCTACAGGGGGCCTCGGGACAATGAGCAGTTCTTC | CASSYRGPRDNEQFF
TRBD1 | TRBJ2-1 | TRBV28 | . | TGTGCCAGCAGTTTAGGGGGGACAGGGAATGAGCAGTTCTTC | CASSLGGTGNEQFF
TRBD2 | TRBJ2-7 | TRBV6-6 | . | TGTGCCAGCAGTTACTCGCCTAGCGGAAGCTCCTACGAGCAGTACTTC | CASSYSPSGSSYEQYF
TRBD1 | TRBJ1-6 | TRBV5-4 | . | TGTGCCAGCAGCTTACAGGGGTATAATTCACCCCTCCACTTT | CASSLQGYNSPLHF
. | TRBJ1-6 | TRBV7-9 | . | TGTGCCAGCAGCTTAGTCGCGGATAATTCACCCCTCCACTTT | CASSLVADNSPLHF
. | TRBJ1-6 | TRBV19 | . | TGTGCCAGTATGGGGGCAGGGAATTCACCCCTCCACTTT | CASMGAGNSPLHF
. | TRBJ2-2 | TRBV4-3 | once | TGCGCCAGCAGCCAAGATCGTCAGTTGAACACCGGGGAGCTGTTTTTT | CASSQDRQLNTGELFF
TRBD1 | TRBJ1-1 | TRBV30 | . | TGTGCCTGGGACAGGGCAGTTCCGGGTACTGAAGCTTTCTTT | CAWDRAVPGTEAFF
TRBD1 | TRBJ1-1 | TRBV5-4 | once | TGTGCCAGCAGCTTTAAGGGGACAGGCACTGAAGCTTTCTTT | CASSFKGTGTEAFF
. | TRBJ2-3 | TRBV27 | . | TGTGCCAGCAGTTATACTAGCCACGGGGATACGCAGTATTTT | CASSYTSHGDTQYF
TRBD1 | TRBJ2-7 | TRBV6-5 | . | TGTGCCAGCAGTTACCGGACAGGGGTCGAGCAGTACTTC | CASSYRTGVEQYF
TRBD2 | TRBJ2-2 | TRBV7-9 | . | TGTGCCAGCAGCTCGTTAGCGGGGGGAACGAACACCGGGGAGCTGTTTTTT | CASSSLAGGTNTGELFF
TRBD2 | TRBJ2-7 | TRBV10-3 | . | TGTGCCATCAGTGAGTCGCTAGCGGGAGAGAACGAGCAGTACTTC | CAISESLAGENEQYF
. | TRBJ1-1 | TRBV2 | . | TGTGCCAGCCTCCGCGAGCACACTGAAGCTTTCTTT | CASLREHTEAFF
. | TRBJ1-3 | TRBV7-2 | . | TGTGCCAGCAGCGTCGGAGCCGCCCGCTCTGGAAACACCATATATTTT | CASSVGAARSGNTIYF
. | TRBJ2-1 | TRBV27 | . | TGTGCCAGCAGTTTTCCCCATGGCAGCGCTGAGCAGTTCTTC | CASSFPHGSAEQFF
. | TRBJ1-3 | TRBV18 | . | TGTGCCAGCTCAACAGACGGAAGCTCTGGAAACACCATATATTTT | CASSTDGSSGNTIYF
. | TRBJ1-1 | TRBV18 | once | TGTGCCAGCTCACATTCGAGAACTGGTGGCACTGAAGCTTTCTTT | CASSHSRTGGTEAFF
. | TRBJ1-3 | TRBV5-1 | . | TGCGCCAGCAGCCCGGGCCCTCAGGGAGGAAACACCATATATTTT | CASSPGPQGGNTIYF
TRBD2 | TRBJ2-1 | TRBV10-3 | . | TGTGCCATCAGTCTGACTAGCCAGAGCTCCTACAATGAGCAGTTCTTC | CAISLTSQSSYNEQFF